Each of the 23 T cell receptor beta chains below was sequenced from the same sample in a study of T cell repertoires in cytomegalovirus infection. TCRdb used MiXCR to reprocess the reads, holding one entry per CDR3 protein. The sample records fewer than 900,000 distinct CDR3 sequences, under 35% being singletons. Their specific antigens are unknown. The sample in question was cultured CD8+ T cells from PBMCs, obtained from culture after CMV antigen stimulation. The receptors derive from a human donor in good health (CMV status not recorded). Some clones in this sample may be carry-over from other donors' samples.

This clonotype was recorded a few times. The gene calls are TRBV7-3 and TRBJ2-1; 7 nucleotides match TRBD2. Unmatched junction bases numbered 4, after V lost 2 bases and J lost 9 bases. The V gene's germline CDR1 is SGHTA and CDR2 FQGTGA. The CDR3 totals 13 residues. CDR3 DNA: TGTGCCAGCAGCTTAGCGGGGGATGGTGAGCAGTTCTTC. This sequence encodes CASSLAGDGEQFF.

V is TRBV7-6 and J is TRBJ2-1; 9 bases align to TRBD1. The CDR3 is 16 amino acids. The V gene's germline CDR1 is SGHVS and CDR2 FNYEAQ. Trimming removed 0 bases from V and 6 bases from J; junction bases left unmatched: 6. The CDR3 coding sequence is TGTGCCAGCAGCTTAGCGACGGGGACAGGGATCAATGAGCAGTTCTTC. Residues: CASSLATGTGINEQFF.

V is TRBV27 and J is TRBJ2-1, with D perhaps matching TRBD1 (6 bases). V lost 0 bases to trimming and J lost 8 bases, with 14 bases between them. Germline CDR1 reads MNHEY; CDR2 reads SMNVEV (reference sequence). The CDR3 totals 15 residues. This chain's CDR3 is CASSLSQGWVDEQFF. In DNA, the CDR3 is TGTGCCAGCAGTTTATCTCAGGGGTGGGTCGATGAGCAGTTCTTC.

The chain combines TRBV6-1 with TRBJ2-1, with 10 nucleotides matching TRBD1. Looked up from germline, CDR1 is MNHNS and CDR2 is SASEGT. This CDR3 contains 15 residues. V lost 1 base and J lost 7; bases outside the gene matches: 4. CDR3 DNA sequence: TGTGCCAGCAGTGAAGGGACAGGGGGGCATAATGAGCAGTTCTTC. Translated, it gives CASSEGTGGHNEQFF.

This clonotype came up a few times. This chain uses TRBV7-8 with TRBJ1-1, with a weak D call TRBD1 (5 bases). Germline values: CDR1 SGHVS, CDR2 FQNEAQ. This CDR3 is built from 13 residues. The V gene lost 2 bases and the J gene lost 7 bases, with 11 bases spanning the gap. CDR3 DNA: TGTGCCAGCAGCTTAAAACGGGACGGTGAAGCTTTCTTT. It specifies CASSLKRDGEAFF.

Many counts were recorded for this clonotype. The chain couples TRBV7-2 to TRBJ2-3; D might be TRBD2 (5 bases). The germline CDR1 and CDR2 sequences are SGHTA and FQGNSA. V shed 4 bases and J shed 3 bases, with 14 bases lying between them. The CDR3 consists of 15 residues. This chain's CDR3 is CASSSAGRRTDTQYF. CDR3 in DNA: TGTGCCAGCAGCTCGGCGGGCCGTAGGACAGATACGCAGTATTTT.

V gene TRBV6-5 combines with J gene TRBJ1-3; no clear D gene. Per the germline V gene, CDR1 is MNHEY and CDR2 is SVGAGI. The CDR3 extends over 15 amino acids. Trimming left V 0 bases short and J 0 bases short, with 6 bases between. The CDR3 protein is CASSYSGSSGNTIYF. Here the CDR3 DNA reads TGTGCCAGCAGTTACTCTGGGTCCTCTGGAAACACCATATATTTT.

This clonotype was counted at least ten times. The CDR3 nucleotides read TGTGCCAGCACCCAACGGGGCACCATATATTTT. This codes for CASTQRGTIYF. The chain has TRBV7-2 and TRBJ1-3, with D uncertain. CDR3 size: 11 residues. The V and J ends lost 7 bases and 9 bases respectively, with 10 bases between them. CDR1 and CDR2 (germline): SGHTA, FQGNSA. Using reference TRBV7-2 and TRBJ1-3 for the parts outside the CDR3, the full variable domain is GAGVSQSPSNKVTEKGKDVELRCDPISGHTALYWYRQSLGQGLEFLIYFQGNSAPDKSGLPSDRFSAERTGGSVSTLTIQRTQQEDSAVYLCASTQRGTIYFGEGSWLTVV.

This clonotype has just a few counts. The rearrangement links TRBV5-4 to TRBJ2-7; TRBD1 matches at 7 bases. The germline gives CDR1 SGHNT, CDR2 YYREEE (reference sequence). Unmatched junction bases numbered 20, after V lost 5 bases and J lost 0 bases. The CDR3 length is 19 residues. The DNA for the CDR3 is TGTGCCAGCAGATATCATCCCGGCCCGACAGGGCGAAGCTCCTACGAGCAGTACGTC. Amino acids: CASRYHPGPTGRSSYEQYV.

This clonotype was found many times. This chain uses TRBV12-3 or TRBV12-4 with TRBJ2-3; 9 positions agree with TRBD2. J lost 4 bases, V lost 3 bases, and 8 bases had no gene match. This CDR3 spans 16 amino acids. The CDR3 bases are TGTGCCAGCAGTTTTATAGCGGGGGCAATGCCAGATACGCAGTATTTT. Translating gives CASSFIAGAMPDTQYF.

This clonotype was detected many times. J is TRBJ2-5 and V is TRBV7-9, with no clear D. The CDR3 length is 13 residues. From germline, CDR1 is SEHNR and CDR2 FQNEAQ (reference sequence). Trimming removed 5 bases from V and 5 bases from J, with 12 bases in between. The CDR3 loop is CASSLSTPETQYF. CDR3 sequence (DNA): TGTGCCAGCAGCCTGTCGACACCGGAGACCCAGTACTTC.

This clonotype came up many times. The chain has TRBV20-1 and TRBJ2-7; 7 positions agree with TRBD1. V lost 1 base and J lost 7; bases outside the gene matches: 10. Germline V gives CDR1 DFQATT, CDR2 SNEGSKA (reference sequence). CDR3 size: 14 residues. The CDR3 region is CSARVLKGAREQYF. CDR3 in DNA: TGCAGTGCTAGAGTACTAAAGGGGGCACGGGAGCAGTACTTC.

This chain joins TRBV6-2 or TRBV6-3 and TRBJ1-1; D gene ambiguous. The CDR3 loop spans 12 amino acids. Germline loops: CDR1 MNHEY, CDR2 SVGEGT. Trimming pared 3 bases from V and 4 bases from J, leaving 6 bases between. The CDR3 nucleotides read TGTGCCAGCAGTTATTCTGTCACTGAAGCTTTCTTT. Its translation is CASSYSVTEAFF.

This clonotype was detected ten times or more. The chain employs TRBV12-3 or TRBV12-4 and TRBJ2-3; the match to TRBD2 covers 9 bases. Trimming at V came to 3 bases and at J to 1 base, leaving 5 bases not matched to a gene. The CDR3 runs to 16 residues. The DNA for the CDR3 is TGTGCCAGCAGTTTCCAAGCGGGGGGACGCACAGATACGCAGTATTTT. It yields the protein CASSFQAGGRTDTQYF.

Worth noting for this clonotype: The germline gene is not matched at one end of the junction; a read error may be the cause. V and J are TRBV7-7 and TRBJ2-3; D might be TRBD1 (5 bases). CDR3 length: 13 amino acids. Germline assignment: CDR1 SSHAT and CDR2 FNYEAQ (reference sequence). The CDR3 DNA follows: TGTGCTAGCAGCTTACAAGGGGCAGATACGCAGTATTTT. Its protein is CASSLQGADTQYF.

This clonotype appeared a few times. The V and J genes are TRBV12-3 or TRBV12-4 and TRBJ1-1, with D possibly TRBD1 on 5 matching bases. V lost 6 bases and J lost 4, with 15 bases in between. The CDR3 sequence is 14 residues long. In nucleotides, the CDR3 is TGTGCCAGCAGAGCCGGGGCCGTGGGCACTGAAGCTTTCTTT. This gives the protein CASRAGAVGTEAFF.

CDR3 nucleotides: TGTGCCAGCTCACATACAAATACACTCTACGAGCAGTACTTC. It specifies CASSHTNTLYEQYF. This chain uses TRBV18 with TRBJ2-7; no clear D gene. Trimming stripped 4 bases from V and 3 bases from J, with 13 bases between. The CDR3 spans 14 residues. From germline, CDR1 is KGHSH and CDR2 LQKENI.

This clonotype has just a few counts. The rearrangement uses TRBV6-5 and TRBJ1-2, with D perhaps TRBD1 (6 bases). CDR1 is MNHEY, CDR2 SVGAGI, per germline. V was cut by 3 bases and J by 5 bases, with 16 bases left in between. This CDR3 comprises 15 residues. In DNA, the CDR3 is TGTGCCAGCAGTTATTCCCGACAGGCGCTTTATGGCTACACCTTC. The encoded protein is CASSYSRQALYGYTF.

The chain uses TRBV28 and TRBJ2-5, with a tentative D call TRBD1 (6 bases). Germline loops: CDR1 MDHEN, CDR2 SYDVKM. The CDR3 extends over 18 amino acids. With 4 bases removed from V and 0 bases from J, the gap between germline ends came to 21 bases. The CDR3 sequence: CASSYPPTSDRNQETQYF. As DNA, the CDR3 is TGTGCCAGCAGTTACCCACCGACATCAGACAGGAACCAAGAGACCCAGTACTTC.

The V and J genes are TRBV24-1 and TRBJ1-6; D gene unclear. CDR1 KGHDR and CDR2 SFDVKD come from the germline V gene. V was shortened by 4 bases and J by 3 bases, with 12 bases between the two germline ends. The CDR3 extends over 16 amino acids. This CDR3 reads CATSETSRCYNSPLHF. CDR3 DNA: TGTGCCACCAGTGAAACGAGTAGATGCTATAATTCACCCCTCCACTTT.

The CDR3: CASQAKNIQYF. CDR3 nucleotides: TGTGCCAGCCAAGCCAAAAACATTCAGTACTTC. V usage is TRBV2 and J usage is TRBJ2-4, with D unresolved. This CDR3 comprises 11 residues. Trimming took off 8 bases at V and 0 bases at J, with 2 bases between the two ends. The germline V gene encodes CDR1 SNHLY and CDR2 FYNNEI.

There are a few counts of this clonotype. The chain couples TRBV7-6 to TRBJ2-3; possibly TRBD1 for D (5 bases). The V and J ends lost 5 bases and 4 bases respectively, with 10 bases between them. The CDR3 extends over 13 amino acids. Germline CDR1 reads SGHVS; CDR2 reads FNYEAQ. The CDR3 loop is CASSPSTADTQYF. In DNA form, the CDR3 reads TGTGCCAGCAGCCCCTCGACAGCAGATACGCAGTATTTT.

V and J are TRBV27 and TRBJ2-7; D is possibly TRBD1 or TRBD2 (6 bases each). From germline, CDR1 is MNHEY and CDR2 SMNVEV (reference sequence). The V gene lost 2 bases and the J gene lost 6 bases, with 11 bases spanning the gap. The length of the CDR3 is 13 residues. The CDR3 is CASSLNPGAEQYF. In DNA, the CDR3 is TGTGCCAGCAGTTTAAATCCGGGGGCCGAGCAGTACTTC.